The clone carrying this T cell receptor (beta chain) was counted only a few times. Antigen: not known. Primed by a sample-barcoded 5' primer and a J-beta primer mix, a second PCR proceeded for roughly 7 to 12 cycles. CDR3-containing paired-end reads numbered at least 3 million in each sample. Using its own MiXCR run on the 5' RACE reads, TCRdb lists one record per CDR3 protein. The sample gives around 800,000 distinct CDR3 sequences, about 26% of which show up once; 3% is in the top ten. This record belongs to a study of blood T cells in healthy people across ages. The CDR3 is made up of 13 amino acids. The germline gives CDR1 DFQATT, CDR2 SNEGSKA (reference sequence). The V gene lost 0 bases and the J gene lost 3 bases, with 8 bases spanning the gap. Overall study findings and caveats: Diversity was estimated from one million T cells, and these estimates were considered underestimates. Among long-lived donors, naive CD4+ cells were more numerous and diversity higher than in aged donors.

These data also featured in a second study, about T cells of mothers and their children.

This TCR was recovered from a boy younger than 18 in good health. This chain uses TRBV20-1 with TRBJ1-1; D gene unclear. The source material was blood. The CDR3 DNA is TGCAGTGCTAGAGAGGCGTCAGACACTGAAGCTTTCTTT. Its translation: CSAREASDTEAFF.